Listed here is a single TCR beta chain. Which antigen it targets is not known. No base-level quality is on record; no much larger clone is a single base apart. The CDR3 regions of human TCRbeta chains were subjected to immunosequencing. The study's processing was this. Repertoire TCRs were checked for matches against a reference library of SARS-CoV-2-specific TCRs that had been generated using the MIRA antigen-specificity platform. Breadth was defined as the fraction of unique TCRs that were SARS-CoV-2-associated. Depth was defined as the fraction of total T cells that were SARS-CoV-2-associated. Using the MIRA data, each spike-specific TCR was mapped to the spike region that the TCR reacts to and placed in a CD4 or CD8 class. Log10-transformed breadth and depth values were compared by one-way ANOVA with Sidak's multiple comparisons tests. TCRdb mirrors the immuneACCESS table, restricted to in-frame sequences. Some clones are absent from its copies; in checked studies, under half trace to an unresolved V gene, and the reason for the others is unknown. From that table come the V and J calls and clone size; the DNA was used to work out D and trimming. For this sample the table gives over 130,000 clones, of which more than 75% were detected only once. The ten largest clones take up about 3.4% of the sample.

At the junction V is shortened by 2 bases and J by 4 bases, with 9 bases in between. The CDR3, from cysteine to phenylalanine, totals 13 residues. Kept here is only the CDR3 DNA, which spans 39 bases and is read in frame from base 1. Looking up the germline V gene (reference sequence) yields CDR1 SGHNT and CDR2 YYREEE. The sample's time point label, in plain terms: about 28 days (+/-7) after the second vaccine dose. Because spike-specific TCR depth and breadth did not differ between the two schedules, AZD1222 recipients who got a second dose at roughly 4 weeks were pooled with those who got a second dose at roughly 12 weeks. Vaccinee samples came from UK trials COV001 and COV002, including a single-blind randomized controlled phase 2/3 trial of AZD1222 (ChAdOx1 nCoV-19) in healthy adults. For TCRbeta chain sequencing, PBMC samples were collected from trial participants at day 0 and at day 28 after the second dose.

This record belongs to a study of T cell responses to AZD1222 COVID-19 vaccine (dated by TCRdb to the early 2020s). Study-wide context: A total of 233 trial participants underwent TCR sequencing, of whom about 200 had received two doses of AZD1222 and some 26 had received two doses of the MenACWY control vaccine. Trial participants were enrolled into age subgroups of 18-55, 56-69 and 70-plus years, which contained approximately 150, 28 and 58 TCR-sequenced participants, respectively.

The paper as a whole reports these results and caveats: The 56-69-year group was small, and its depth increase did not reach significance, likely because of low power. Spike-specific TCR breadth and depth rose significantly after two AZD1222 doses compared with day 0 and with MenACWY recipients. Because no day 14 peak-response samples were available, repertoires were characterized only after the peak T cell response. The vaccine-associated CD4 TCRs covered the entire spike protein, and the dominant responses fell in regions 160-218 and 743-854. Participants were mostly white British and included more females than males, and it was suggested by the authors that clonal diversity may have been underestimated. Conclusions about previously exposed vaccinees are limited, since just five to seven AZD1222 recipients were seropositive for SARS-CoV-2 at baseline. Reportedly, almost half of the unique spike-specific TCRs recognized epitopes lying outside the regions that are mutated in the B.1.351 and B.1.1.7 variants.

Sequences were derived from peripheral blood, sampled 28 days after the second AZD1222 dose. The chain was built from TRBV5-4 and TRBJ2-5, with the D gene call left open. The clonotype was recovered from an adult who received the AZD1222 COVID-19 vaccine. The CDR3 reads CASSFNSVETQYF. The DNA reads as follows: TGTGCCAGCAGCTTTAATTCAGTAGAGACCCAGTACTTC. With the portions outside the CDR3 filled from the reference TRBV5-4 and TRBJ2-5 genes, the complete variable region becomes ETGVTQSPTHLIKTRGQQVTLRCSSQSGHNTVSWYQQALGQGPQFIFQYYREEENGRGNFPPRFSGLQFPNYSSELNVNALELDDSALYLCASSFNSVETQYFGPGTRLLVL.